The rows below give T cell receptor beta chains drawn from one sample of a study of control samples from healthy donors and cancer patients. Clones were read by immunoSEQ multiplex PCR, and TCRdb kept only the in-frame ones, dropping some. The sample records 100,000 to 150,000 clones, about 92% being singletons. Material: PBMCs. Receptor source: an elderly man with head and neck cancer. CDR3s include the opening cysteine and the closing phenylalanine or tryptophan. Fields, in order: CDR3 protein, CDR3 DNA, J gene, clone size, V gene, D gene. D genes are given only for firm matches. Some rows mark clone size as missing; the rest say once, few, many or name a class of expanded clone.

CSAYGDPAGNTIYF TGCAGCGCCTATGGGGATCCCGCTGGAAACACCATATATTTT TRBJ1-3 . TRBV29-1 .
CASSPRGDSYEQYF TGCGCCAGCAGCCCCCGGGGGGATTCCTACGAGCAGTACTTC TRBJ2-7 . TRBV4-1 TRBD2
CASSFLFRAGVNTEAFF TGTGCCAGCAGCTTTCTTTTCCGGGCAGGCGTGAACACTGAAGCTTTCTTT TRBJ1-1 once TRBV7-2 .
CASSLSRDVTYEQYF TGTGCCAGCAGTTTATCACGGGACGTGACCTACGAGCAGTACTTC TRBJ2-7 . TRBV27 .
CASSLHRGINQPQHF TGTGCCAGCAGTTTACACAGGGGAATCAATCAGCCCCAGCATTTT TRBJ1-5 . TRBV27 TRBD1
CAWSSANYGRIYQPQHF TGTGCCTGGAGTTCTGCAAACTACGGACGGATCTATCAGCCCCAGCATTTT TRBJ1-5 . TRBV30 .
CASSLYSASEAFF TGTGCCAGCAGCTTATATTCTGCTTCTGAAGCTTTCTTT TRBJ1-1 . TRBV7-8 .
CASNEWDSNTEAFF TGTGCCAGCAATGAGTGGGACAGCAACACTGAAGCTTTCTTT TRBJ1-1 once TRBV7-9 TRBD1
CASSLRGAPLNTEAFF TGTGCCAGCAGTTTGCGAGGGGCCCCCCTGAACACTGAAGCTTTCTTT TRBJ1-1 . TRBV27 .
CATRVGQGIRNQPQHF TGTGCCACCAGAGTCGGTCAGGGTATCCGCAATCAGCCCCAGCATTTT TRBJ1-5 . TRBV19 .
CASSLSDTQYF TGCGCCAGCAGCTTAAGTGATACGCAGTATTTT TRBJ2-3 once TRBV5-1 .
CATHQLLHLPDLTWGNEQFF TGTGCCACACACCAACTACTCCACCTTCCTGACCTCACTTGGGGCAATGAGCAGTTCTTC TRBJ2-1 . TRBV24-1 .
CASSSASGRGDTQYF TGTGCCAGCAGCTCCGCCAGCGGGAGGGGGGATACGCAGTATTTT TRBJ2-3 . TRBV7-9 TRBD2
CASSDREGQPQHF TGTGCCAGCAGCGACAGGGAAGGTCAGCCCCAGCATTTT TRBJ1-5 . TRBV27 TRBD1
CSTRTGGYEQYF TGCAGCACCAGGACAGGGGGCTACGAGCAGTACTTC TRBJ2-7 . TRBV29-1 TRBD1
CASSHYPGGIATNEKLFF TGCGCCAGCAGCCACTACCCTGGGGGGATTGCAACTAATGAAAAACTGTTTTTT TRBJ1-4 . TRBV4-1 .
CASSQPGQILF TGCGCCAGCAGCCAGCCGGGACAAATTCTCTTT TRBJ1-6 . TRBV4-1 .
CAWSVRRTPLHF TGTGCCTGGAGTGTACGAAGGACACCCCTCCACTTT TRBJ1-6 . TRBV30 .
CASSYGEAGNTIYF TGTGCCAGCAGTTACGGGGAGGCTGGAAACACCATATATTTT TRBJ1-3 . TRBV6-6 .
CASSPGGLGYNEQFF TGTGCCAGCAGCCCTGGGGGGCTAGGGTACAATGAGCAGTTCTTC TRBJ2-1 . TRBV7-2 .
CSANSPYGYTF TGCAGTGCTAACAGTCCCTATGGCTACACCTTC TRBJ1-2 . TRBV20-1 .
CASSFLAASYNEQFF TGCGCCAGCAGCTTCCTAGCGGCCTCCTACAATGAGCAGTTCTTC TRBJ2-1 once TRBV5-1 TRBD2
CASSLGSTGGNSPLHF TGCGCCAGCAGCTTGGGATCGACAGGGGGCAATTCACCCCTCCACTTT TRBJ1-6 . TRBV5-1 TRBD1
CASSQDQGLSIQYF TGTGCCAGCAGCCAAGATCAGGGGTTGAGCATTCAGTACTTC TRBJ2-4 . TRBV3-1/TRBV3-2 .
CASSPGTGAGYLLGNTIYF TGTGCCAGCAGTCCCGGGACAGGCGCCGGGTACCTACTGGGAAACACCATATATTTT TRBJ1-3 . TRBV6-6 TRBD1
CATSRDSTGGNQPQHF TGTGCCACCAGCAGAGATAGCACAGGGGGCAATCAGCCCCAGCATTTT TRBJ1-5 few TRBV15 TRBD1
CASSPGQGLTYEQYF TGTGCCAGCAGTCCCGGACAGGGCCTGACCTACGAGCAGTACTTC TRBJ2-7 . TRBV6-5 TRBD1
CASSYLRQGHEQYF TGCGCCAGCAGTTACCTTCGACAGGGGCACGAGCAGTACTTC TRBJ2-7 . TRBV5-1 TRBD1
CASRPTGQIEAFF TGTGCCAGCAGGCCCACCGGACAGATTGAAGCTTTCTTT TRBJ1-1 . TRBV6-5 .
CASSQGFSRGKSDTQYF TGCGCCAGCAGCCAAGGATTTAGTAGGGGAAAGTCAGATACGCAGTATTTT TRBJ2-3 . TRBV4-1 .
CASSLGVGQNNSPLHF TGTGCCAGCAGCTTGGGAGTGGGACAGAATAATTCACCCCTCCACTTT TRBJ1-6 . TRBV5-6 TRBD1
CASSESAGGPGTQYF TGCGCCAGCAGTGAGTCCGCGGGGGGGCCCGGTACGCAGTATTTT TRBJ2-3 . TRBV10-1 TRBD2
CASSYRRGLDTQYF TGTGCCAGCAGTTATCGCAGGGGTTTAGATACGCAGTATTTT TRBJ2-3 . TRBV6-5 .
CASSGYSGRVETQYF TGTGCCAGCAGCGGCTATAGCGGGAGGGTAGAGACCCAGTACTTC TRBJ2-5 . TRBV2 TRBD2
CASSQAGSPLHF TGTGCCAGCAGCCAAGCTGGTTCACCCCTCCACTTT TRBJ1-6 once TRBV3-1/TRBV3-2 .
CAISERRGDEQYF TGTGCCATCAGTGAGCGGAGGGGGGACGAGCAGTACTTC TRBJ2-7 . TRBV10-3 .
CAWSSQGLSTDTQYF TGTGCCTGGAGTTCACAGGGTTTGAGCACAGATACGCAGTATTTT TRBJ2-3 . TRBV30 .
CASSFGTGYNSPLHF TGTGCCAGCAGCTTCGGGACCGGCTATAATTCACCCCTCCACTTT TRBJ1-6 . TRBV5-4 .
CASSVDRSGPYNEQFF TGTGCCAGCAGCGTAGATCGTTCAGGGCCCTACAATGAGCAGTTCTTC TRBJ2-1 . TRBV9 .
CASRTGGTDQPQHF TGTGCCTCCAGGACAGGGGGCACGGATCAGCCCCAGCATTTT TRBJ1-5 . TRBV10-3 TRBD1
CASRAFLSGNTIYF TGTGCCAGCAGGGCATTTCTCTCTGGAAACACCATATATTTT TRBJ1-3 . TRBV2 .
CASSYSDRGKETEAFF TGTGCCAGCAGTTACTCCGACAGGGGGAAAGAAACTGAAGCTTTCTTT TRBJ1-1 . TRBV6-5 TRBD1
CASSPGLGSYEQYF TGCGCCAGCAGCCCGGGACTAGGGAGCTACGAGCAGTACTTC TRBJ2-7 . TRBV5-1 TRBD2
CASSLVGTNEETQYF TGCGCCAGCAGCTTGGTGGGGACCAATGAGGAGACCCAGTACTTC TRBJ2-5 . TRBV5-1 .
CASSLESWETQYF TGTGCCAGCAGTTTAGAAAGTTGGGAGACCCAGTACTTC TRBJ2-5 . TRBV12-3/TRBV12-4 .
CASSSGTGWYEQYF TGCGCCAGCAGCTCGGGGACAGGTTGGTACGAGCAGTACTTC TRBJ2-7 . TRBV5-1 TRBD1
CASSLDPAGYGYTF TGTGCCAGCAGCTTAGATCCCGCAGGGTATGGCTACACCTTC TRBJ1-2 . TRBV11-2 .
CASSPQARQYF TGTGCCAGCAGTCCGCAGGCTAGGCAGTATTTT TRBJ2-3 . TRBV12-3/TRBV12-4 .
CASSYWTGTNQPQHF TGTGCCAGCAGTTACTGGACAGGGACAAATCAGCCCCAGCATTTT TRBJ1-5 few TRBV6-2/TRBV6-3 TRBD1
CASSLNNPGVAFF TGTGCCAGCAGCCTTAATAACCCGGGGGTCGCTTTCTTT TRBJ1-1 . TRBV3-1/TRBV3-2 .
CSVVLSGLGAYEQYF TGCAGCGTTGTTCTCTCAGGACTAGGCGCCTACGAGCAGTACTTC TRBJ2-7 . TRBV29-1 TRBD2
CASTGVNNQPQHF TGTGCCAGTACAGGAGTCAACAATCAGCCCCAGCATTTT TRBJ1-5 once TRBV19 .
CASSLASAGGTQYF TGTGCCAGCAGCCTGGCCTCGGCCGGGGGGACGCAGTATTTT TRBJ2-3 few TRBV14 TRBD2
CASSYQAGALYEQYF TGTGCCAGCAGTTATCAAGCGGGGGCCCTCTACGAGCAGTACTTC TRBJ2-7 . TRBV6-5 TRBD2
CAISEPRGGRAYNEQFF TGTGCCATCAGTGAGCCCAGGGGCGGGAGGGCCTACAATGAGCAGTTCTTC TRBJ2-1 . TRBV10-3 TRBD2
CASSRDRNYGYTF TGTGCCAGCAGCCGGGACAGAAACTATGGCTACACCTTC TRBJ1-2 . TRBV5-4 TRBD1
CSVGQANTGELFF TGCAGCGTTGGACAGGCGAACACCGGGGAGCTGTTTTTT TRBJ2-2 . TRBV29-1 .
CSVEVGGLAFF TGCAGCGTTGAGGTCGGGGGGTTGGCTTTCTTT TRBJ1-1 . TRBV29-1 .
CASSGRTSGINTGELFF TGTGCCAGCAGCGGACGGACTAGCGGGATTAACACCGGGGAGCTGTTTTTT TRBJ2-2 once TRBV7-9 TRBD2